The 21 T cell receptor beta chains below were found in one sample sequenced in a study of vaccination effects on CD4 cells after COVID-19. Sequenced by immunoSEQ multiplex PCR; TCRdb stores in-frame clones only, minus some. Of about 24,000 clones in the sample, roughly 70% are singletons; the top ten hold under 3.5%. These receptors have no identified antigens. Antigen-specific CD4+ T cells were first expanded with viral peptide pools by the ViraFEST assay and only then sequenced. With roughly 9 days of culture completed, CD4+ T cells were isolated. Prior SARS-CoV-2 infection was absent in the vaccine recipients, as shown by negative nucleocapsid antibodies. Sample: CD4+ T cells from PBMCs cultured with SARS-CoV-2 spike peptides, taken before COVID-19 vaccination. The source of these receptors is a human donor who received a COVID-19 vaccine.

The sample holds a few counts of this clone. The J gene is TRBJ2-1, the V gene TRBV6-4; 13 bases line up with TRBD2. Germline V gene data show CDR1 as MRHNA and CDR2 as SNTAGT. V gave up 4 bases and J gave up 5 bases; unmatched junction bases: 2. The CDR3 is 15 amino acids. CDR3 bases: TGTGCCAGCAGTGCCGGGACTAGCGGGGACAATGAGCAGTTCTTC. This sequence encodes CASSAGTSGDNEQFF.

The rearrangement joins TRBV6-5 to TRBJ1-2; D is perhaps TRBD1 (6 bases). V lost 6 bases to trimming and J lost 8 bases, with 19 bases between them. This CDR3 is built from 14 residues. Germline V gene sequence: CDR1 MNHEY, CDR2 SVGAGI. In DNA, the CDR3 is TGTGCCAGCAGATTATCCGGGACAACCTGGGGCTACACCTTC. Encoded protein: CASRLSGTTWGYTF.

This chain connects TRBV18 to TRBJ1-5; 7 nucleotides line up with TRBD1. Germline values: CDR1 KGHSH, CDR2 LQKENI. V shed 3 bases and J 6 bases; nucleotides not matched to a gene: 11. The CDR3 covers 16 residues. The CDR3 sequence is CASSPRGQQGSQPQHF. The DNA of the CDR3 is TGTGCCAGCTCACCCAGGGGACAGCAAGGGAGTCAGCCCCAGCATTTT.

The CDR3 nucleotides are TGTGCCAGCAGTTACCACGGCGGGACAGGTTACAATGAGCAGTTCTTC. This codes for CASSYHGGTGYNEQFF. The V and J genes are TRBV6-6 and TRBJ2-1; 8 nucleotides agree with TRBD1. CDR3 length: 16 residues. The germline V gene encodes CDR1 MNHNY and CDR2 SVGAGI (reference sequence). J lost 4 bases, V lost 2 bases, and 7 bases had no gene match.

The CDR3 region is CASSPGPDTQYF. The CDR3 DNA reads as TGTGCCAGCAGCCCCGGGCCAGATACGCAGTATTTT. The chain is built from TRBV7-9 and TRBJ2-3; D gene uncertain. Germline values: CDR1 SEHNR, CDR2 FQNEAQ (reference sequence). The CDR3 has 12 residues. Trimming took 5 bases from V and 4 from J, leaving 7 bases between them.

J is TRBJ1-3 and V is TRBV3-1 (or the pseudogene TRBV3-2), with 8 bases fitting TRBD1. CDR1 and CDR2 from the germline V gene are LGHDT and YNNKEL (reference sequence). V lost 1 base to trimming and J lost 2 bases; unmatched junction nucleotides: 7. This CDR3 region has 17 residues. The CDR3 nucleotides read TGTGCCAGCAGCCAAGGGTGGACAGGGTCTACTGGAAACACCATATATTTT. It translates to CASSQGWTGSTGNTIYF.

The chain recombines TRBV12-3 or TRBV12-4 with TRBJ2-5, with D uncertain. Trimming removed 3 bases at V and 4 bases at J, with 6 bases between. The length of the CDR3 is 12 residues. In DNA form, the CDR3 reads TGTGCCAGCAGTTTCGGTAGAGAGACCCAGTACTTC. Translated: CASSFGRETQYF.

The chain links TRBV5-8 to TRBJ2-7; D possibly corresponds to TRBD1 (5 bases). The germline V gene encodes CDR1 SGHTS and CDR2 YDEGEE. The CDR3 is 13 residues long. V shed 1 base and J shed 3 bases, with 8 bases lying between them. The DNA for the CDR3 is TGTGCCAGCAGCTTGTACAGGCACTACGAGCAGTACTTC. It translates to CASSLYRHYEQYF.

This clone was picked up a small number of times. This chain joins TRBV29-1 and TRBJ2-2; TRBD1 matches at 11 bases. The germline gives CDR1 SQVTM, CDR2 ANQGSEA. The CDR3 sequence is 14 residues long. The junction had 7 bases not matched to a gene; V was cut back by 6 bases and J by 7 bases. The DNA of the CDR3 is TGCAGCGTAGCATGGACAGGGGGCGGCGGGGAGCTGTTTTTT. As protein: CSVAWTGGGGELFF.

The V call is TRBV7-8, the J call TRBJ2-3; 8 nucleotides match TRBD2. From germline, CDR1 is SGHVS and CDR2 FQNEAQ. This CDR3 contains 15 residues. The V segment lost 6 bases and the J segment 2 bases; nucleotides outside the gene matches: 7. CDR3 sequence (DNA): TGTGCCAGCAGACCACCGGGACTAGTCACAGATACGCAGTATTTT. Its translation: CASRPPGLVTDTQYF.

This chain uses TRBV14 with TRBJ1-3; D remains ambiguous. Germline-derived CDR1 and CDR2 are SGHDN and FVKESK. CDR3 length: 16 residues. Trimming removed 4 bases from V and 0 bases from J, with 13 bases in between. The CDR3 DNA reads TGTGCCAGCAGCCGGCAGACGGGAAACTCTGGAAACACCATATATTTT. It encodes CASSRQTGNSGNTIYF.

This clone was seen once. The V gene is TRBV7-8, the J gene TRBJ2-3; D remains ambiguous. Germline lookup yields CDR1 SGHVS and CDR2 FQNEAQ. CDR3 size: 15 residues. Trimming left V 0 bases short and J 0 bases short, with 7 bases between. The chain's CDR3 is CASSLAGSSTDTQYF. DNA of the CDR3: TGTGCCAGCAGCTTAGCGGGGTCTAGCACAGATACGCAGTATTTT.

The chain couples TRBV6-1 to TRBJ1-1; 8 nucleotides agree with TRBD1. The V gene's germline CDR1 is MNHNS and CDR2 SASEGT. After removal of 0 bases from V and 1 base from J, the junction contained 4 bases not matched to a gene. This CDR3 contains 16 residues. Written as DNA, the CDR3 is TGTGCCAGCAGTGAAGCGGAGGGGACAGGGAACACTGAAGCTTTCTTT. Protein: CASSEAEGTGNTEAFF.

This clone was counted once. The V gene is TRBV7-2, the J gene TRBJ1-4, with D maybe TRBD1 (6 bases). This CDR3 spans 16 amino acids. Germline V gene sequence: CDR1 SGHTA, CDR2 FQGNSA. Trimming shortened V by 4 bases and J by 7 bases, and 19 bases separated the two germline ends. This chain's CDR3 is CASSSRLQGRIEKLFF. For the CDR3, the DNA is TGTGCCAGCAGCTCCCGACTACAGGGAAGGATTGAAAAACTGTTTTTT. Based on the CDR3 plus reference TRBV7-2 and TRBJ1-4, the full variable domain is GAGVSQSPSNKVTEKGKDVELRCDPISGHTALYWYRQSLGQGLEFLIYFQGNSAPDKSGLPSDRFSAERTGGSVSTLTIQRTQQEDSAVYLCASSSRLQGRIEKLFFGSGTQLSVL.

Here the CDR3 reads CASSFPRGSVEAFF. The CDR3 DNA is TGTGCCAGCAGCTTTCCCAGGGGTTCGGTTGAAGCTTTCTTT. J is TRBJ1-1 and V is TRBV11-2; D is perhaps TRBD1 (6 bases). From germline, CDR1 is SGHAT and CDR2 FQNNGV. The CDR3 consists of 14 residues. Trimming left V 3 bases short and J 7 bases short, with 15 bases between.

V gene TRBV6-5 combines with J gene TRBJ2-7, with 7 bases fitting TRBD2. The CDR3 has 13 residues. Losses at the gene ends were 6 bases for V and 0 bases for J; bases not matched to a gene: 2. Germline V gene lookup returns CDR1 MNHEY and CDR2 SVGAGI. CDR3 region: CASSRDYSYEQYF. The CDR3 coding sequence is TGTGCCAGCAGCAGGGACTACTCCTACGAGCAGTACTTC.

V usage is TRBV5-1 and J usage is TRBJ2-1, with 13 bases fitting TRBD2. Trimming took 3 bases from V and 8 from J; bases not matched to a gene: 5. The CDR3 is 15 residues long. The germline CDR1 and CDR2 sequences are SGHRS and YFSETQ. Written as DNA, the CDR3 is TGCGCCAGCAGCTCGTGGACTAGCGGGGGTCATGAGCAGTTCTTC. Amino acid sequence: CASSSWTSGGHEQFF.

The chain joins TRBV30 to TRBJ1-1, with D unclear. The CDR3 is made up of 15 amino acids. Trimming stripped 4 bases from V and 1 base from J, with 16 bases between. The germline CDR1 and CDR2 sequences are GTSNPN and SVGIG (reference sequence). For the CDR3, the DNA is TGTGCCTGGAATAAACCCGGGATAGAGAACACTGAAGCTTTCTTT. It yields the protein CAWNKPGIENTEAFF.

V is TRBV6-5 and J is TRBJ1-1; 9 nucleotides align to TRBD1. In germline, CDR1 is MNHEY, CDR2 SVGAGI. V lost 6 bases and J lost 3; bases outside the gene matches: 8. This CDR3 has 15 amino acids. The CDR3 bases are TGTGCCAGCAGGCAGGGACAGGGCAGCTACACTGAAGCTTTCTTT. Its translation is CASRQGQGSYTEAFF.

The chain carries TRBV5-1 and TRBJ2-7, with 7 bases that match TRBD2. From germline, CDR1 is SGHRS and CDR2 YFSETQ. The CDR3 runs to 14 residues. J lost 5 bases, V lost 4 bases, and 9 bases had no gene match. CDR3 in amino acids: CASSLWEGLDEQYF. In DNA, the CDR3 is TGCGCCAGCAGCCTATGGGAGGGCCTTGACGAGCAGTACTTC.

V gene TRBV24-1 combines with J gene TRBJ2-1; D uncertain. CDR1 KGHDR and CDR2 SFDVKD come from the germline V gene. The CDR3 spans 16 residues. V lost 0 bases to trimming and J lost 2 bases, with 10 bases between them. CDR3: CATSDLSDGPYNEQFF. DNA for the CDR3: TGTGCCACCAGTGATTTGAGCGACGGACCCTACAATGAGCAGTTCTTC.